The 5 T cell receptor beta chains given below trace back to one sample, sequenced in a study of blood T cell repertoires in COVID-19. Sequenced by immunoSEQ multiplex PCR; TCRdb stores in-frame clones only, minus some. The data contain some 370,000 clones, almost 90% of them singletons. Sequenced material: peripheral blood. The receptor source for this set is a man aged 18 to 29 with active or convalescent COVID-19.

The rearrangement uses TRBV19 and TRBJ1-4; 8 bases line up with TRBD1. Germline trimming cut 4 bases from V and 4 bases from J; bases unmatched to any gene: 5. Germline V CDR1 and CDR2: LNHDA, SQIVND (reference sequence). The CDR3 is 15 amino acids. This CDR3 reads CASSKRQGINEKLFF. The CDR3 DNA reads TGTGCCAGTAGTAAAAGACAGGGGATTAATGAAAAACTGTTTTTT.

The J gene is TRBJ1-3, the V gene TRBV7-9, with a tentative D call TRBD1 (6 bases). V lost 5 bases, J lost 3 bases, and 11 bases lay in between. The V gene's germline CDR1 is SEHNR and CDR2 FQNEAQ (reference sequence). The CDR3 length is 14 residues. The CDR3 bases are TGTGCCAGCAGCCAGGACAGTGGTGGAAACACCATATATTTT. Its protein product is CASSQDSGGNTIYF.

The chain is built from TRBV6-6 and TRBJ1-1, with 9 nucleotides matching TRBD1. This CDR3 region has 12 residues. Germline CDR1 and CDR2: MNHNY and SVGAGI (reference sequence). V dropped 6 bases and J dropped 7; count of bases not matched to a gene: 3. The CDR3 here is CASRQGAVEAFF. In DNA, the CDR3 is TGTGCCAGCAGACAGGGGGCGGTTGAAGCTTTCTTT.

The chain is built from TRBV5-1 and TRBJ2-7; TRBD1 matches 8 bases. CDR3 length: 14 residues. V lost 5 bases and J lost 6; bases outside the gene matches: 10. Germline CDR1 and CDR2: SGHRS and YFSETQ. For the CDR3, the DNA is TGCGCCAGCAGTATCCAGGGGGCTACGACCGAGCAGTACTTC. It yields the protein CASSIQGATTEQYF. The full variable domain, in which reference TRBV5-1 and TRBJ2-7 provide the parts outside the CDR3, is KAGVTQTPRYLIKTRGQQVTLSCSPISGHRSVSWYQQTPGQGLQFLFEYFSETQRNKGNFPGRFSGRQFSNSRSEMNVSTLELGDSALYLCASSIQGATTEQYFGPGTRLTVT.

The V gene is TRBV9, the J gene TRBJ2-2, with 7 positions matching TRBD2. Germline CDR1 reads SGDLS; CDR2 reads YYNGEE. The CDR3 contains 17 residues. V was pared by 4 bases and J by 0 bases, with 9 bases of the junction left unmatched. The CDR3: CASSTPRLAANTGELFF. CDR3 coding DNA: TGTGCCAGCAGCACTCCGAGACTAGCCGCGAACACCGGGGAGCTGTTTTTT.